The clone carrying this TCR beta chain was counted many times. The source of the sample is a study of CD4 and CD8 cells across lung adenocarcinoma regions. Samples came from patients with localized non-small cell lung adenocarcinoma. The germline CDR1 and CDR2 sequences are WSHSY and SAAADI. V was shortened by 11 bases and J by 3 bases, with 16 bases between the two germline ends. This CDR3 comprises 13 residues. TCRdb used MiXCR to reprocess the PCR reads, holding one entry per CDR3 protein. The table shows some 20,000 distinct CDR3 sequences, with around 59% occurring only once. The source material was CD8+ T cells from the center of a lung tumor. This chain uses TRBV10-2 with TRBJ1-2; perhaps TRBD1 as D (5 bases). The sequence came from a female donor with lung adenocarcinoma. The CD4 and CD8 labels of this study may be unreliable. CDR3: CAPNGWGDYGYTF. The CDR3 DNA reads as TGCGCCCCAAACGGGTGGGGGGACTATGGCTACACCTTC.